This TCR beta chain was observed in a study of T cells and Merkel cell carcinoma outcomes. Whole-study results and caveats: Reportedly, T-cell repertoire with density predicts Merkel cell carcinoma outcomes.

V dropped 6 bases and J dropped 6; count of bases not matched to a gene: 8. The CDR3 sequence is 13 residues long. From germline, CDR1 is MNHEY and CDR2 SVGAGI. TCRdb's copy holds only in-frame clones and misses some; the assay was immunoSEQ multiplex PCR. The table has fewer than 2,500 clones, 60% to 80% seen once; the top ten hold 26%. This clone has only one observation. Its specificity is not known. The J gene is TRBJ2-7, the V gene TRBV6-5; TRBD2 matches at 7 bases. The source is a human donor with Merkel cell carcinoma. The source material was tumor tissue from Merkel cell carcinoma. CDR3 in amino acids: CASSRGLVREQYF. Here the CDR3 DNA reads TGTGCCAGCAGCCGTGGACTAGTTCGCGAGCAGTACTTC.